The 5 T cell receptor beta chains below come from one sample, sequenced in a study of T cells after yellow fever vaccination. One entry per CDR3 protein, called by TCRdb with MiXCR from the 5' RACE reads. Here the sample spans over 250,000 distinct CDR3 sequences, 5.2% being singletons. The sample consisted of CD4+ T cells sorted from PBMCs, taken on the day of the yellow fever booster vaccination. These receptor sequences come from a man younger than 35 who received the YFV17D yellow fever vaccine.

The chain recombines TRBV29-1 with TRBJ1-1; D remains ambiguous. Looked up from germline, CDR1 is SQVTM and CDR2 is ANQGSEA. The ends were cut back, 7 bases at V and 2 bases at J, with 8 bases in the middle. CDR3 length: 11 residues. CDR3 protein: CSGDGNTEAFF. The CDR3 coding sequence is TGCAGCGGCGACGGAAACACTGAAGCTTTCTTT.

In this sample, this clonotype turned up many times. V and J are TRBV5-5 and TRBJ2-3; no clear D gene. Trimming removed 1 base at V and 2 bases at J, with 8 bases between. The CDR3 runs to 14 residues. CDR1 is SGHKS, CDR2 YYEKEE, per germline (reference sequence). CDR3 coding DNA: TGTGCCAGCAGCTTGCTACGGTACACAGATACGCAGTATTTT. This codes for CASSLLRYTDTQYF.

This clonotype occurred a few times. This chain connects TRBV4-2 to TRBJ1-2; the match to TRBD1 covers 10 bases. The germline CDR1 and CDR2 sequences are LGHNA and YNFKEQ. V shed 3 bases, J shed 5 bases, and the junction held 6 bases outside the gene matches. The CDR3 totals 15 residues. The CDR3 spells CASSHHGQGGYGYTF. The CDR3 DNA follows: TGTGCCAGCAGCCATCACGGACAGGGGGGGTATGGCTACACCTTC.

This clonotype has a count of ten or more. V is TRBV7-7 and J is TRBJ2-1; D gene ambiguous. CDR1 and CDR2 from the germline V gene are SSHAT and FNYEAQ (reference sequence). This CDR3 contains 14 residues. With 5 bases removed from V and 6 bases from J, the gap between germline ends came to 14 bases. The CDR3 DNA reads TGTGCCAGCAGCGCCACCCTGTGGAGCAATGAGCAGTTCTTC. Amino acid sequence: CASSATLWSNEQFF.

The gene calls are TRBV6-5 and TRBJ1-5; no definite D call. There are 15 residues in the CDR3. V shed 6 bases and J shed 1 base, with 13 bases lying between them. Germline CDR1 MNHEY, CDR2 SVGAGI. The CDR3 reads CASRQAYSSNQPQHF. The DNA of the CDR3 is TGTGCCAGCAGGCAAGCATACAGCAGCAATCAGCCCCAGCATTTT.